This T cell receptor (beta chain) was obtained from a study of cytomegalovirus exposure and HLA in healthy donors. This clone was detected only a few times. The PCR used 60 Vbeta and 13 Jbeta primers. Some clones are missing from TCRdb's copy, which holds only in-frame ones; the method was immunoSEQ multiplex PCR. Of under 200,000 clones in the sample, around 80% were seen once. CDR3 length: 13 amino acids. Germline lookup yields CDR1 MNHEY and CDR2 SVGAGI. The V and J ends lost 10 bases and 1 base respectively, with 13 bases between them. Sequenced: PBMCs. The genes are TRBV6-5 and TRBJ1-1; D ambiguous. The sequence was collected from a girl between 10 and 17 years old in good health and CMV-seropositive. The CDR3 sequence is CATTVRENTEAFF. In nucleotides, the CDR3 is TGTGCCACCACGGTGAGGGAGAACACTGAAGCTTTCTTT.